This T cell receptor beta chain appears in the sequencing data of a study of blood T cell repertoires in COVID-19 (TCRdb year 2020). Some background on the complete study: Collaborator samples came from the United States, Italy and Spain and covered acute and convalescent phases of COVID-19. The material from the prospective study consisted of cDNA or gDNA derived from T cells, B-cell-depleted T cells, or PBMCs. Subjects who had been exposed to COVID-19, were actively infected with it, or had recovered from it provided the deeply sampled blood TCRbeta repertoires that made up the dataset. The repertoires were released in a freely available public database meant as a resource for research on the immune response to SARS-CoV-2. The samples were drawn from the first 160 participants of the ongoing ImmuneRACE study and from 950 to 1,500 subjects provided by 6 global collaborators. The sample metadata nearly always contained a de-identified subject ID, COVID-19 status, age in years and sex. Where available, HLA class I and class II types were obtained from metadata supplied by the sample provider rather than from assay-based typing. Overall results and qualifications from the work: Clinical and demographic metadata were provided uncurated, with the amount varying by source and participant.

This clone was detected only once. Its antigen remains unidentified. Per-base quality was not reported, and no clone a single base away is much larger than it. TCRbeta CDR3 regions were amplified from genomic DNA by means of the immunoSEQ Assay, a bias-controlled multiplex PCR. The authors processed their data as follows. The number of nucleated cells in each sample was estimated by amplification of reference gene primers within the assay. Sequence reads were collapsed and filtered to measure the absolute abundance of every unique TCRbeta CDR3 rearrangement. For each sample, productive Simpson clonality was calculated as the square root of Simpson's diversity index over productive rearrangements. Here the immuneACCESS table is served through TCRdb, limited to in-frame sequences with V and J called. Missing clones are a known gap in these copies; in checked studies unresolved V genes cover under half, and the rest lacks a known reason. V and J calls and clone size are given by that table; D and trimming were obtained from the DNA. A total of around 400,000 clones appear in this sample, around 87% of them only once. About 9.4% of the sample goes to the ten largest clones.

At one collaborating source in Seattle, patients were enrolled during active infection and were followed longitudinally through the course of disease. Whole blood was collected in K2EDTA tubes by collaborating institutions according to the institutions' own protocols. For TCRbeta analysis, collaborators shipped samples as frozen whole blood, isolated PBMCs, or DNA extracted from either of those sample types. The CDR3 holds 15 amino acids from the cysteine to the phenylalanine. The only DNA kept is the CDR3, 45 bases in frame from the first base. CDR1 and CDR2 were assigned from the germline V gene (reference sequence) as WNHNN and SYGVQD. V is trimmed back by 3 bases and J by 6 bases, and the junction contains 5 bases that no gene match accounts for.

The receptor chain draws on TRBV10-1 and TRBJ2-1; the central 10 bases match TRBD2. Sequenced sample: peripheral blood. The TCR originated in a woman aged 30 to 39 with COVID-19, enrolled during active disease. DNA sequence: TGCGCCAGCAGTGAATCCAGCGGGAGGGTCAATGAGCAGTTCTTC. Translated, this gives CASSESSGRVNEQFF.